The 30 T cell receptor beta chains listed next were all sequenced from one sample in a study of spatial heterogeneity in lung cancer. Time point reported: sample taken at primary tumor resection. TCRdb re-analysed the 5' RACE reads in MiXCR, keeping a single row per CDR3 protein. The repertoire has 50,000 to 75,000 distinct CDR3 sequences, roughly 6.4% of them found once; the top ten carry roughly 15%. The sequencing used PBMCs, collected at surgery. All receptors come from a female donor with early-stage non-small cell lung cancer.

This clonotype was seen many times. This chain uses TRBV20-1 with TRBJ2-1; 10 positions agree with TRBD2. Germline CDR1 DFQATT, CDR2 SNEGSKA (reference sequence). V was clipped by 3 bases and J by 9 bases; unmatched bases: 11. The CDR3 runs to 15 residues. CDR3: CSARPSGSIRGEQFF. The CDR3 DNA reads as TGCAGTGCTAGGCCTAGCGGGAGTATCCGTGGTGAGCAGTTCTTC.

This clonotype was observed at least ten times. V is TRBV12-3 or TRBV12-4 and J is TRBJ1-1; 7 nucleotides align to TRBD1. V shed 6 bases and J 11 bases; nucleotides not matched to a gene: 6. The CDR3 length is 11 residues. The CDR3 DNA follows: TGTGCCAGCAGGCTAGACAGGGCTGCTTTCTTT. It translates to CASRLDRAAFF.

This clonotype was recorded many times. The chain joins TRBV12-3 or TRBV12-4 to TRBJ2-3; D remains unclear. This CDR3 spans 13 amino acids. V shed 3 bases and J shed 9 bases, with 13 bases lying between them. CDR3 in DNA: TGTGCCAGCAGTTTTGACGGAATCGCCACGCAGTATTTT. Translation gives CASSFDGIATQYF.

This clonotype was detected ten times or more. The chain links TRBV2 to TRBJ2-3, with D uncertain. There are 15 residues in the CDR3. With 10 bases removed from V and 4 bases from J, the gap between germline ends came to 21 bases. Germline loops: CDR1 SNHLY, CDR2 FYNNEI. CDR3 region: CATKPMGVASDTQYF. CDR3 bases: TGTGCCACTAAACCTATGGGTGTGGCCTCAGATACGCAGTATTTT.

This clonotype has only a few counts. This chain links TRBV28 with TRBJ2-5, with D perhaps matching TRBD2 (7 bases). The CDR3 is 15 residues long. Germline lookup yields CDR1 MDHEN and CDR2 SYDVKM. Trimming took off 6 bases at V and 5 bases at J, with 19 bases between the two ends. CDR3 bases: TGTGCCAGCAGCAACACAGGGAAGGGGGGGGAGACCCAGTACTTC. Protein sequence: CASSNTGKGGETQYF.

The chain couples TRBV28 to TRBJ2-7; D is unclear. CDR3 length: 13 amino acids. The ends were cut back, 4 bases at V and 4 bases at J, with 11 bases in the middle. Germline V gives CDR1 MDHEN, CDR2 SYDVKM. The CDR3 DNA sequence: TGTGCCAGCAGTTCCACCAGCCCGTACGAGCAGTACGTC. Its translation: CASSSTSPYEQYV.

This clonotype was picked up many times. The J gene is TRBJ2-7, the V gene TRBV5-4, with D unresolved. The CDR3 is 14 residues long. Trimming pared 4 bases from V and 4 bases from J, leaving 15 bases between. The germline V gene encodes CDR1 SGHNT and CDR2 YYREEE (reference sequence). The chain's CDR3 is CASSPSLGEYEQYF. CDR3 sequence (DNA): TGTGCCAGCAGCCCGAGTTTAGGAGAGTACGAGCAGTACTTC.

This clonotype was seen many times. The chain couples TRBV6-5 to TRBJ2-3, with D unresolved. Trimming removed 2 bases from V and 0 bases from J, with 6 bases in between. The CDR3 is 14 residues long. Germline loops: CDR1 MNHEY, CDR2 SVGAGI. DNA for the CDR3: TGTGCCAGCAGTTACAGCCCCAGCACAGATACGCAGTATTTT. This translates into CASSYSPSTDTQYF.

This clonotype has at least ten counts. The chain is built from TRBV21-1 and TRBJ1-4; the DNA was not compared with TRBD1, the D call given in the table. TRBV21-1 is flagged as a pseudogene. The CDR3 covers 15 residues. The CDR3 here is CASSSQRTGWEKLFF. The CDR3 DNA is TGTGCCAGCAGCTCCCAGAGGACAGGGTGGGAAAAACTGTTTTTT.

This clonotype has at least ten counts. This chain uses TRBV6-2 or TRBV6-3 with TRBJ2-7; tentatively, D is TRBD1 or TRBD2 (6 bases each). Per germline, CDR1 MNHEY and CDR2 SVGEGT. The CDR3 loop spans 12 amino acids. The germline V and J ends were trimmed by 5 bases and 7 bases, with 12 bases remaining between them. This CDR3 reads CASSATGREQYV. CDR3 sequence (DNA): TGTGCCAGCAGTGCCACAGGGAGGGAGCAGTACGTC.

This clonotype came up a few times. The J gene is TRBJ1-1, the V gene TRBV12-3 or TRBV12-4, with D unclear. The ends were cut back, 7 bases at V and 6 bases at J, with 9 bases in the middle. The CDR3 totals 11 residues. The CDR3 spells CASTSGAEAFF. CDR3 in DNA: TGTGCCAGCACCTCCGGGGCTGAAGCTTTCTTT.

This clonotype appeared many times. This chain uses TRBV12-3 or TRBV12-4 with TRBJ2-3; 10 bases align to TRBD2. The CDR3 covers 16 residues. V lost 2 bases, J lost 1 base, and 3 bases stayed unmatched. The CDR3 DNA reads as TGTGCCAGCAGTTTAACTAGCGGGGTGGGCACAGATACGCAGTATTTT. Its protein product is CASSLTSGVGTDTQYF.

This clonotype was observed many times. The V gene is TRBV10-3, the J gene TRBJ1-5; 9 bases agree with TRBD1. V was pared by 11 bases and J by 5 bases, with 4 bases of the junction left unmatched. The germline V gene encodes CDR1 ENHRY and CDR2 SYGVKD. CDR3 length: 12 residues. The CDR3 DNA follows: TGTGCCGCCCGGGACAGGGATCAGCCCCAGCATTTT. Protein sequence: CAARDRDQPQHF.

A remark on this clonotype: Sequence at one end of the junction differs from germline and may be a read error. This chain uses TRBV6-5 with TRBJ1-1; 7 bases are shared with TRBD1. The length of the CDR3 is 12 residues. Germline V lookup: CDR1 MNHEY, CDR2 SVGAGI. The CDR3 nucleotides read TGTGCCAGCAGTTACTCGCAGGGGGTCCTACTCTTT. Protein sequence: CASSYSQGVLLF.

This clonotype was observed a handful of times. The rearrangement links TRBV3-1 to TRBJ2-7; tentative D call: TRBD2 (6 bases). V lost 1 base to trimming and J lost 7 bases, with 11 bases between them. The CDR3 has 13 amino acids. Germline V gives CDR1 LGHDT, CDR2 YNNKEL (reference sequence). The DNA for the CDR3 is TGTGCCAGCAGCCAAGGATTTGCGGGGGAGCAGTACGTC. This sequence encodes CASSQGFAGEQYV.

This clonotype appeared a few times. The V gene is TRBV9, the J gene TRBJ1-3; D not resolved. Trimming took 4 bases from V and 1 from J, leaving 18 bases between them. Germline V gives CDR1 SGDLS, CDR2 YYNGEE. The CDR3 consists of 17 residues. The CDR3 sequence: CASSQLGSQHSGNTIYF. CDR3 in DNA: TGTGCCAGCAGCCAGCTAGGATCCCAACATTCTGGAAACACCATATATTTT. The full variable domain, its missing parts supplied by reference TRBV9 and TRBJ1-3, is DSGVTQTPKHLITATGQRVTLRCSPRSGDLSVYWYQQSLDQGLQFLIQYYNGEERAKGNILERFSAQQFPDLHSELNLSSLELGDSALYFCASSQLGSQHSGNTIYFGEGSWLTVV.

The table lists this clonotype with many counts. The chain carries TRBV7-2 and TRBJ2-3; TRBD2 agrees at 15 bases. The germline V gene encodes CDR1 SGHTA and CDR2 FQGNSA. CDR3 length: 15 amino acids. Trimming cost V 4 bases and J 5 bases; bases outside gene matches: 1. The CDR3 coding sequence is TGTGCCAGCAGCTGGGGACTAGCGGGGGGAGATACGCAGTATTTT. Its translation is CASSWGLAGGDTQYF.

This clonotype has a count of ten or more. The CDR3 spells CASSLVLAGVTYNEQFF. The CDR3 nucleotides are TGTGCCAGCAGTTTAGTACTAGCGGGAGTCACCTACAATGAGCAGTTCTTC. The J gene is TRBJ2-1, the V gene TRBV28, with 11 bases identical to TRBD2. This CDR3 has 17 amino acids. V lost 2 bases, J lost 2 bases, and 5 bases stayed unmatched. Germline V gene sequence: CDR1 MDHEN, CDR2 SYDVKM.

This clonotype was recorded at least ten times. The chain combines TRBV11-2 with TRBJ2-1; a possible D gene is TRBD1 (5 bases). Trimming left V 6 bases short and J 9 bases short, with 6 bases between. Germline CDR1 reads SGHAT; CDR2 reads FQNNGV. This CDR3 has 10 amino acids. The CDR3: CASRGVEQFF. Here the CDR3 DNA reads TGTGCCAGCAGAGGGGTTGAGCAGTTCTTC. Looking up the rest from reference TRBV11-2 and TRBJ2-1 gives the full variable domain: EAGVAQSPRYKIIEKRQSVAFWCNPISGHATLYWYQQILGQGPKLLIQFQNNGVVDDSQLPKDRFSAERLKGVDSTLKIQPAKLEDSAVYLCASRGVEQFFGPGTRLTVL.

About this clonotype itself: No conserved phenylalanine or tryptophan is present at the end of the CDR3, so a read error is the likely explanation. V and J are TRBV3-1 and TRBJ1-1; D perhaps matches TRBD1 (6 bases). The CDR3 extends over 15 amino acids. Germline loops: CDR1 LGHDT, CDR2 YNNKEL (reference sequence). V shed 4 bases and J shed 4 bases, with 16 bases lying between them. Written as DNA, the CDR3 is TGTGCCAGCAGCCTTCACGGGGGCCGGAGCACTGAAGCTTTCCTT. This translates into CASSLHGGRSTEAFL.

This clonotype was picked up a small number of times. The V gene is TRBV6-2 or TRBV6-3, the J gene TRBJ2-2; no firm D call. Trimming pared 6 bases from V and 4 bases from J, leaving 15 bases between. Germline V gives CDR1 MNHEY, CDR2 SVGEGT. The CDR3 totals 15 residues. In nucleotides, the CDR3 is TGTGCCAGCAGCTCCCCCTTTAGGGCCACCGGGGAGCTGTTTTTT. This encodes CASSSPFRATGELFF.

This clonotype has at least ten counts. V gene TRBV20-1 combines with J gene TRBJ2-1, with 11 nucleotides matching TRBD1. The CDR3 consists of 18 residues. V lost 2 bases, J lost 4 bases, and 13 bases stayed unmatched. CDR1 and CDR2 (germline): DFQATT, SNEGSKA (reference sequence). The DNA of the CDR3 is TGCAGTGCTAGATCCCGGGACAGGGGGTTATCCTTTTACAATGAGCAGTTCTTC. Translating it yields CSARSRDRGLSFYNEQFF.

This clonotype has ten or more counts. The V gene is TRBV3-1, the J gene TRBJ1-2; D ambiguous. The CDR3 is 15 residues long. CDR1 and CDR2 from the germline V gene are LGHDT and YNNKEL (reference sequence). The V end lost 4 bases, the J end lost 2 bases, and 14 bases lay between the germline ends. The CDR3 DNA is TGTGCCAGCAGCCGAAGCTTGCGGAAAAACTATGGCTACACCTTC. Residues: CASSRSLRKNYGYTF.

This clonotype was picked up many times. The rearrangement links TRBV4-1 to TRBJ1-2; D ambiguous. The germline CDR1 and CDR2 sequences are MGHRA and YSYEKL. The CDR3 covers 15 residues. Trimming removed 4 bases from V and 8 bases from J, with 20 bases in between. CDR3 DNA sequence: TGCGCCAGCAGCCCGGTGGCGGAAAAAGTCGGAGGCTACACCTTC. This codes for CASSPVAEKVGGYTF.

This clonotype was counted many times. The rearrangement uses TRBV7-2 and TRBJ2-1, with D uncertain. From germline, CDR1 is SGHTA and CDR2 FQGNSA. There are 12 residues in the CDR3. The V and J ends lost 11 bases and 9 bases respectively, with 17 bases between them. CDR3 coding DNA: TGTGCCCTCGAGGTAGCTCTCGGTGAGCAGTTCTTC. It encodes CALEVALGEQFF.

The chain joins TRBV18 to TRBJ2-1; possible D gene TRBD2, 6 bases. Germline CDR1 is KGHSH and CDR2 is LQKENI. The CDR3 is 14 residues long. The germline V and J ends were trimmed by 6 bases and 5 bases, with 14 bases remaining between them. CDR3 DNA: TGTGCCAGCTCGGCGGGACTGGATAACAATGAGCAGTTCTTC. Amino acid sequence: CASSAGLDNNEQFF.

This clonotype has at least ten counts. V gene TRBV28 combines with J gene TRBJ2-7; a possible D gene is TRBD1 (5 bases). This CDR3 spans 16 amino acids. Germline assignment: CDR1 MDHEN and CDR2 SYDVKM. Trimming took off 3 bases at V and 4 bases at J, with 19 bases between the two ends. DNA of the CDR3: TGTGCCAGCAGTTTGGGCCTCTCGGACAAAACATACGAGCAGTACGTC. Its translation: CASSLGLSDKTYEQYV.

The chain is built from TRBV11-2 and TRBJ1-5; possibly TRBD1 for D (6 bases). The CDR3 is 15 amino acids. Germline loops: CDR1 SGHAT, CDR2 FQNNGV. The ends were cut back, 1 base at V and 7 bases at J, with 14 bases in the middle. The CDR3 DNA follows: TGTGCCAGCAGCTTAGGTCGCAGGGGTGGGCAGCCCCAGCATTTT. The encoded protein is CASSLGRRGGQPQHF.

This clonotype was counted only a few times. This chain joins TRBV6-1 and TRBJ1-1, with 7 positions matching TRBD1. The germline gives CDR1 MNHNS, CDR2 SASEGT. This CDR3 comprises 15 residues. V gave up 3 bases and J gave up 5 bases; unmatched junction bases: 9. CDR3 residues: CASSDVPFRGTEAFF. CDR3 nucleotide sequence: TGTGCCAGCAGTGACGTACCCTTCAGGGGGACTGAAGCTTTCTTT.

This clonotype was counted between two and nine times. The chain joins TRBV14 to TRBJ2-7; 7 nucleotides line up with TRBD1. Trimming removed 4 bases from V and 5 bases from J; junction bases left unmatched: 5. Germline V gives CDR1 SGHDN, CDR2 FVKESK. The CDR3 consists of 13 residues. This chain's CDR3 is CASSRNRGNEQYF. The CDR3 coding sequence is TGTGCCAGCAGCCGGAACAGGGGAAACGAGCAGTACTTC.